What follows is one T cell receptor (beta chain) and its context. The data derive from a study of blood T cell repertoires in COVID-19. Looking at the study overall: The United States, Italy and Spain provided the acute and convalescent COVID-19 samples. T cells, B-cell-depleted T cells, or PBMCs supplied cDNA or gDNA.

Germline V gene sequence: CDR1 ENHRY, CDR2 SYGVKD. This CDR3 has 12 amino acids. Trimming took 5 bases from V and 2 from J, leaving 6 bases between them. Some clones are missing from TCRdb's copy, which holds only in-frame ones; the method was immunoSEQ multiplex PCR. Of about 270,000 clones detected, around nine tenths appear once; the ten largest clones hold under 2%. Sequenced: peripheral blood. This clonotype originated in a woman in her fifties or sixties who had recovered from COVID-19. The gene calls are TRBV10-3 and TRBJ1-2; D is undetermined. The CDR3 coding sequence is TGTGCCATCAGTATCCAGAACTATGGCTACACCTTC. The encoded protein is CAISIQNYGYTF.